These T cell receptor beta chains were read from a single sample in a study of cytomegalovirus exposure and HLA in healthy donors. The protocol was immunoSEQ multiplex PCR, while the TCRdb copy is restricted to in-frame clones and leaves out a portion. The sample has nearly 110,000 clones, roughly 77% seen once. Sequences were obtained from PBMCs. The receptor source for this set is a man between 35 and 55 years old in good health and CMV-seronegative. CDR3s leave out the opening cysteine and the closing phenylalanine or tryptophan.

TRBJ2-1	TRBV7-9	ASERGGSNEQF
TRBJ1-1	TRBV29-1	SGDSTEAF
TRBJ2-3	TRBV11-3	ASSSGGTTDTQY
TRBJ1-2	TRBV19	ASPHRVANYGYT
TRBJ1-2	TRBV7-2	ASSLVTGGGGYT
TRBJ2-3	TRBV11-2	ASSLLGGVTDTQY
TRBJ2-2	TRBV15	ATSREAGRLTGELF
TRBJ1-1	TRBV2	ASRETGGGTEAF
TRBJ2-3	TRBV5-6	ASSSGTGDTQY
TRBJ1-5	TRBV19	ASTRDRAYNQPQH
TRBJ1-5	TRBV6-1	ASSGTGISNQPQH
TRBJ2-7	TRBV7-9	ASSWTGQGSYEQY
TRBJ2-3	TRBV5-1	ASTPGVFPSTDTQY
TRBJ2-3	TRBV4-1	ASSLLGTQY
TRBJ2-3	TRBV9	ASPSGGPSTDTQY
TRBJ1-6	TRBV6-5	ASSRARGSGSPLH
TRBJ1-2	TRBV4-2	ASSQEQLYGYT
TRBJ1-1	TRBV5-1	ASSTGHGNTEAF
TRBJ2-1	TRBV27	ASSSRNYYNEQF
TRBJ1-6	TRBV6-6	ASSFDTSPLH
TRBJ2-7	TRBV5-1	ASSARWGQGYEQY
TRBJ2-1	TRBV29-1	SVGPENYNEQF
TRBJ2-1	TRBV5-1	ASSILDGGNEQF
TRBJ1-1	TRBV6-5	ASSYRGGNTEAF
TRBJ1-1	TRBV14	ASSQVGVRDTEAF
TRBJ1-1	TRBV7-6	ASSSRQGANTEAF
TRBJ2-7	TRBV10-1	ASSDPGRGYEQY
TRBJ1-3	TRBV2	ASRATGVSGNTIY
TRBJ1-2	TRBV5-6	ASSLGRVNFYGYT
TRBJ2-3	TRBV5-6	ASSLGDSHTDTQY
TRBJ2-2	TRBV19	ASSIRDTGELF
TRBJ2-4	TRBV7-3	ASSLGGMGNIQY
TRBJ2-7	TRBV7-9	ASRASYEQY
TRBJ1-1	TRBV19	ASSIDRRQVTEAF
TRBJ1-2	TRBV5-1	ASSSRDTNYGYT
TRBJ1-4	TRBV4-2	ASSAGQGSNEKLF
TRBJ1-1	TRBV7-5	VRSFKFVPGPEAF
TRBJ1-5	TRBV7-6	ASSLAERQPQH
TRBJ2-5	TRBV12-5	ASGLDFETQY
TRBJ2-6	TRBV6-5	ASKAGGANVLT
TRBJ2-1	TRBV10-1	ASSDSIAGGQASYNEQF
TRBJ2-1	TRBV29-1	SAKYRSTLNEQF
TRBJ2-6	TRBV2	ASIYSSGANVLT
TRBJ2-2	TRBV15	ATSVHENTGELF
TRBJ2-1	TRBV7-8	ASSLVPTGGDEQF
TRBJ1-6	TRBV5-1	ASSFQGFDSPLH
TRBJ1-1	TRBV7-9	ASSPLRGRTFEAF
TRBJ1-1	TRBV7-3	ASSLMGGNTEAF
TRBJ1-2	TRBV9	ASSLAPGLGAYGYT
TRBJ2-3	TRBV6-4	ASSPGGTDTQY
TRBJ2-3	TRBV12-5	ASGLLTSTDTQY
TRBJ2-7	TRBV9	ASSVATGTGDEQY